These T cell receptor beta chains were read from a single sample in a study of cytomegalovirus exposure and HLA in healthy donors. Repertoires were generated with immunoSEQ multiplex PCR, while TCRdb's copy carries only in-frame clones and drops some. The table has 180,000 or so clones, more than 70% seen once; the top ten hold less than 9.5%. Sequencing was carried out using PBMCs. The receptors come from a woman aged 40-49 years in good health and CMV-seropositive. The CDR3 runs from the conserved cysteine through the conserved F or W. D genes are given only for firm matches. The listing skips clone size in some rows; elsewhere it reads once, few, many or a size class.

TRBJ1-3 | NA | once | TRBV29-1 | TGCAGCGTTGAAGATCCAGGAATCGGACAACGCTCTGGAAACACCATATATTTT | CSVEDPGIGQRSGNTIYF
TRBJ1-2 | TRBD1 | NA | TRBV6-6 | TGTGCCAGCAGCCGGGACAGCACCTATGGCTACACCTTC | CASSRDSTYGYTF
TRBJ2-1 | TRBD2 | once | TRBV9 | TGTGCCAGCAGCGTCCTCGGGAGTAGCGGGCGGTACAATGAGCAGTTCTTC | CASSVLGSSGRYNEQFF
TRBJ1-5 | NA | NA | TRBV28 | TGTGCCAGCAGTTTATTGGCAGGGAGCAATCAGCCCCAGCATTTT | CASSLLAGSNQPQHF
TRBJ2-3 | NA | NA | TRBV7-3 | TGTGCCAGCAGCTCTACGCCCGCGTCACTCACAGATACGCAGTATTTT | CASSSTPASLTDTQYF
TRBJ2-2 | TRBD1 | NA | TRBV29-1 | TGCAGCGTTGTGACACAGGGGTCCGGGGAGCTGTTTTTT | CSVVTQGSGELFF
TRBJ2-5 | TRBD2 | NA | TRBV7-9 | TGTGCCAGCAGCATTGGACTAGCCCAAGAGACCCAGTACTTC | CASSIGLAQETQYF
TRBJ1-1 | NA | few | TRBV6-1 | TGTGCCAGCAGTGAACACTTGTTAAGGGGGAACACTGAAGCTTTCTTT | CASSEHLLRGNTEAFF
TRBJ2-7 | TRBD2 | once | TRBV18 | TGTGCCAGCTCACAGGGAGCGGGATCGGTCGACGAGCAGTACTTC | CASSQGAGSVDEQYF
TRBJ2-5 | NA | NA | TRBV7-9 | TGTGCCAGCAGCTTTACGGGGGGCGGAGGAGAGACCCAGTACTTC | CASSFTGGGGETQYF
TRBJ2-1 | NA | NA | TRBV9 | TGTGCCAGCAGCGTAGCTCCGTCGGACAGACGGTTCTTC | CASSVAPSDRRFF
TRBJ2-5 | NA | NA | TRBV5-1 | TGCGCCAGCAGCTTGGTGCCTAACCAAGAGACCCAGTACTTC | CASSLVPNQETQYF
TRBJ1-4 | TRBD1 | NA | TRBV19 | TGTGCCAGTAGTGACCAGGGGGCAATTAATGAAAAACTGTTTTTT | CASSDQGAINEKLFF
TRBJ1-2 | TRBD1 | once | TRBV28 | TGTGCCAGCAGGGGTAGGGGACAGGGAGGCGGCTACACCTTC | CASRGRGQGGGYTF
TRBJ1-1 | NA | NA | TRBV5-4 | TGTGCCAGCAGCTTGAATCTGGGCATGAACACTGAAGCTTTCTTT | CASSLNLGMNTEAFF
TRBJ2-1 | NA | NA | TRBV11-3 | TGTGCCAGCAGCTTGACAGGTTTGCACAATGAGCAGTTCTTC | CASSLTGLHNEQFF
TRBJ2-7 | NA | NA | TRBV9 | TGTGCCAGCAGCCCTTGGCCGGGGGTGGCCTACGAGCAGTACTTC | CASSPWPGVAYEQYF
TRBJ2-2 | TRBD2 | NA | TRBV5-1 | TGCGCCAGCAGCCCGGGACTAGCGGGAGTCGCAGGCGGGGAGCTGTTTTTT | CASSPGLAGVAGGELFF
TRBJ2-5 | NA | NA | TRBV15 | TGTGCCACCAGCAGAGATCCCGGGAACCAAGAGACCCAGTACTTC | CATSRDPGNQETQYF
TRBJ2-1 | TRBD2 | NA | TRBV19 | TGTGCCAGTAGTATAGACGGACTAGCTGGCTACAATGAGCAGTTCTTC | CASSIDGLAGYNEQFF
TRBJ1-1 | NA | NA | TRBV2 | TGTGCCAGCAGTTTCCTAGAAGCTTTCTTT | CASSFLEAFF
TRBJ1-2 | NA | NA | TRBV6-1 | TGTGCCAGCAGCCGAACCCCAGGGTATGGCTACACCTTC | CASSRTPGYGYTF
TRBJ2-7 | NA | NA | TRBV7-2 | TGTGCCAGCAGTTCCCCCGGGAGCCACTACGAGCAGTACTTC | CASSSPGSHYEQYF
TRBJ2-2 | NA | few | TRBV7-3 | TGTGCCAGCAGCTCCCCTTGGGCGTCAGCCGGGGAGCTGTTTTTT | CASSSPWASAGELFF
TRBJ2-5 | NA | few | TRBV11-2 | TGTGCCAGCAGCCTAGGACAGAGGGAGACCCAGTACTTC | CASSLGQRETQYF
TRBJ2-2 | TRBD1 | NA | TRBV9 | TGTGCCAGCAGCGTAGGGACAGGCACCGGGGAGCTGTTTTTT | CASSVGTGTGELFF
TRBJ2-3 | TRBD2 | NA | TRBV27 | TGTGCCAGCAGTTTATTCGGGACTAGCAGAACTCGCACAGATACGCAGTATTTT | CASSLFGTSRTRTDTQYF
TRBJ2-7 | NA | NA | TRBV30 | TGTGCCTGGAACAGGGTCGGGGTGGACGAGCAGTACTTC | CAWNRVGVDEQYF
TRBJ1-1 | TRBD1 | NA | TRBV5-6 | TGTGCCAGCAGCGCAAGACAGGGTAACTCTGAAGCTTTCTTT | CASSARQGNSEAFF
TRBJ2-7 | NA | NA | TRBV28 | TGTGCCAGCAGTCTCCGGAGCGGCGGGCGGCCCGAGCAGTACTTC | CASSLRSGGRPEQYF
TRBJ2-3 | TRBD2 | few | TRBV6-5 | TGTGCCAGCAGTTACTCGACTAGCGGGAGCACAGATACGCAGTATTTT | CASSYSTSGSTDTQYF